Sequencing of this T cell receptor (beta chain) was carried out in a study of CD8+CD57+ T cells in acquired aplastic anemia. Study details: Sorted CD4+ and CD8+ cells yielded about 3 ug of DNA on average. Healthy-donor CD4+ cells averaged roughly 10.8 million reads.

Overall study findings and caveats: Patients showed no significant difference from controls in CD8+ Simpson's diversity. Some 30 was the count of CD8+ CDR3 sequences that patients shared with controls.

CDR3 and TCR beta VDJ profiling relied on genomic DNA as the template. TCRdb itself ran the reads through MiXCR, one entry per CDR3 protein. The sample yields 150,000 or so distinct CDR3 sequences, about 60% seen once. The CDR3 length is 13 residues. V lost 4 bases, J lost 8 bases, and 4 bases stayed unmatched. The germline CDR1 and CDR2 sequences are KGHDR and SFDVKD. Worth noting for this clonotype: Its antigen is not known.

V usage is TRBV24-1 and J usage is TRBJ1-2; 9 nucleotides align to TRBD1. The receptor was isolated from a human donor in good health. Sequencing input: sorted CD4+, CD8+, or CD8+CD57+ T cells (not recorded which) from PBMCs. CDR3 bases: TGTGCCACCAGTGAGGGACAGGGAAAAGGCTACACCTTC. It codes for CATSEGQGKGYTF.